This TCR beta chain was retrieved from a study of cytomegalovirus exposure and HLA in healthy donors. Across the whole study: From 150 million to 200 million T cells, an earlier analysis saw roughly 100 million unique TCR beta sequences. Study-wide points: A few chains tied to CMV proved CMV antigen-specific in vitro. The classifier reportedly diagnosed cytomegalovirus status with high sensitivity and specificity.

About this clone itself: Its antigen remains unknown.

60 Vbeta and 13 Jbeta primers were used in PCR. Per the original data handling: Later, an analysis found tens of millions of unique TCR beta chains, and approximately 10 million of these were shared. Method: immunoSEQ multiplex PCR; TCRdb's copy keeps in-frame clones and lacks some. V and J calls and clone size follow that table, whereas D and trimming were derived from the DNA. The sample yields about 150,000 clones, 85% seen once. CDR3 size: 10 residues. CDR1 DFQATT and CDR2 SNEGSKA come from the germline V gene (reference sequence). Between the trimmed V and J ends, which lost 6 bases and 5 bases, there was a span of 8 bases.

The chain joins TRBV20-1 to TRBJ2-7; D is unresolved. This receptor was identified in a boy aged 2 to 10 in good health and CMV-seronegative. The source material was PBMCs. The CDR3 is CSASFDEQYF. The CDR3 DNA sequence: TGCAGTGCCTCGTTCGACGAGCAGTACTTC.